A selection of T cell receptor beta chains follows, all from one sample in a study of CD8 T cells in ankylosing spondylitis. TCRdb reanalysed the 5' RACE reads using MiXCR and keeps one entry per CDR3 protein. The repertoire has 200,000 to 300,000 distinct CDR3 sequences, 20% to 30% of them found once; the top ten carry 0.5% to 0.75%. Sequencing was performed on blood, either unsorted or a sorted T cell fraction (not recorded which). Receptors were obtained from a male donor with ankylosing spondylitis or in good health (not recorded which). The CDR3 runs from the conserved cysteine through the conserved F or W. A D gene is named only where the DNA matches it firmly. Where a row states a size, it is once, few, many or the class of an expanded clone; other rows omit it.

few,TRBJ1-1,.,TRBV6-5,CASSYSGGDDTEAFF,TGTGCCAGCAGTTACTCAGGGGGAGATGACACTGAAGCTTTCTTT
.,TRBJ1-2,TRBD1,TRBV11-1,CASSYTGTGACTF,TGTGCCAGCAGCTACACTGGGACAGGTGCTTGCACCTTC
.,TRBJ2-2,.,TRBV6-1,CASTGTRNTGELFF,TGTGCCAGCACCGGGACGAGAAACACCGGGGAGCTGTTTTTT
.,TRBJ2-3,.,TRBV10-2,CASRTSSDTQYF,TGCGCCAGCAGGACTAGTTCAGATACGCAGTATTTT
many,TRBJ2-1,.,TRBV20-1,CSAGDNEQFF,TGCAGTGCTGGAGACAATGAGCAGTTCTTC
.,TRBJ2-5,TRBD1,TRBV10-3,CAISEWGQGQKTQYF,TGTGCCATCAGTGAGTGGGGACAGGGGCAGAAGACCCAGTACTTC
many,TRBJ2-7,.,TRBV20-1,CSALGRGEQYF,TGCAGTGCTCTCGGTCGAGGGGAGCAGTACTTC
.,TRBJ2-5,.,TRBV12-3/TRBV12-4,CASSFERTQYF,TGTGCCAGCAGTTTCGAGCGGACCCAGTACTTC
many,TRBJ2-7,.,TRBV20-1,CSGGAELSYEQYF,TGCAGTGGGGGGGCAGAACTCTCCTACGAGCAGTACTTC
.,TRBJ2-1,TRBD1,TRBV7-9,CASRPIRTGGSHEQFF,TGTGCCAGCAGGCCGATTCGGACAGGGGGGAGCCATGAGCAGTTCTTC
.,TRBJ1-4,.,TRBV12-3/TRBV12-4,CASSVRDNEKLFF,TGTGCCAGCAGTGTCCGGGACAATGAAAAACTGTTTTTT
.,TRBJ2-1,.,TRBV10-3,CAISESTRVHEQFF,TGTGCCATCAGTGAGTCGACTCGAGTTCATGAGCAGTTCTTC
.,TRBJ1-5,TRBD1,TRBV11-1,CASSTGTGDPYSNQPQHF,TGTGCCAGCAGCACCGGGACAGGGGACCCTTATAGCAATCAGCCCCAGCATTTT
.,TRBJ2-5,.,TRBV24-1,CATGVATGALETQYF,TGTGCCACGGGGGTTGCGACGGGGGCACTGGAGACCCAGTACTTC
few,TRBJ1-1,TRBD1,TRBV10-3,CAIRDRDPYTEAFF,TGTGCCATCAGAGACAGGGACCCTTACACTGAAGCTTTCTTT
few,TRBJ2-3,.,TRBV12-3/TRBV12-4,CASSGQGYNADTQYF,TGTGCCAGCAGCGGTCAGGGTTACAACGCAGATACGCAGTATTTT
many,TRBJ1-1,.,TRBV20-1,CSARDLIPVILGRNTEAFF,TGCAGTGCTAGAGATTTGATCCCCGTGATCTTAGGCAGGAACACTGAAGCTTTCTTT
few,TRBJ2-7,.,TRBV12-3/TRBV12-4,CASSLADGAYEQYF,TGTGCCAGCAGTTTAGCGGACGGTGCCTACGAGCAGTACTTC
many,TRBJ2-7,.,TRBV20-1,CSAIGQMINPYEQYF,TGCAGTGCGATCGGACAGATGATAAACCCCTACGAGCAGTACTTC
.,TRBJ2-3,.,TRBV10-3,CATDDGDTQYF,TGTGCCACCGACGACGGGGATACGCAGTATTTT
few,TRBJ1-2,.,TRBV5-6,CASSLNERNGYTF,TGTGCCAGCAGCTTGAATGAGAGAAATGGCTACACCTTC
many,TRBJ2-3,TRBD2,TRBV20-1,CSARARTRSIDTQYF,TGCAGTGCTAGGGCGCGGACTAGAAGTATAGATACGCAGTATTTT
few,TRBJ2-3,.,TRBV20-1,CSARDRIVGTDTQYF,TGCAGTGCTAGAGACCGCATAGTAGGGACAGATACGCAGTATTTT
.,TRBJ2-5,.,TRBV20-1,CSAKSGGLLGETQYF,TGCAGTGCTAAGAGTGGGGGGCTCCTTGGGGAGACCCAGTACTTC